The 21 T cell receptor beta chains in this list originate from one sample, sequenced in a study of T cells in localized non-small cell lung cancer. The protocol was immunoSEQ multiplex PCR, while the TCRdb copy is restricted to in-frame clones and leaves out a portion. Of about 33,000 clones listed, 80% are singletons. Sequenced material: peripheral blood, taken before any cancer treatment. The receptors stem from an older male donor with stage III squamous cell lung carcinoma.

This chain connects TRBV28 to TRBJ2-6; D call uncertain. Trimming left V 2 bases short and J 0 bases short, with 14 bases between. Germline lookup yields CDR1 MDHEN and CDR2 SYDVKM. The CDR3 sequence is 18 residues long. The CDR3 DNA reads TGTGCCAGCAGTTTAAGTTACTTTAATCCCTCTGGGGCCAACGTCCTGACTTTC. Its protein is CASSLSYFNPSGANVLTF.

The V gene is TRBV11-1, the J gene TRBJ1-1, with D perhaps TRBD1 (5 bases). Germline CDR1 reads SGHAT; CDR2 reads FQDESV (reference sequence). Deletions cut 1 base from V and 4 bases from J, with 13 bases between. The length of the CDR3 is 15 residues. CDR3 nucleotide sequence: TGTGCCAGCAGCTTAGGTTCTCCCGGGGGCACTGAAGCTTTCTTT. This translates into CASSLGSPGGTEAFF.

CDR3 DNA: TGTGCCAGCAGGTCACTAGCGGGGATCGAAAGGAATACGCAGTATTTT. The encoded protein is CASRSLAGIERNTQYF. This rearrangement joins TRBV7-2 to TRBJ2-3, with 10 nucleotides matching TRBD2. Per germline, CDR1 SGHTA and CDR2 FQGNSA. V shed 6 bases and J 7 bases; nucleotides not matched to a gene: 13. This CDR3 region has 16 residues.

Written as DNA, the CDR3 is TGTGCCAGCAGCTTCGGCAATCAGCCCCAGCATTTT. Translated, it gives CASSFGNQPQHF. This sequence joins TRBV7-2 and TRBJ1-5; D not resolved. V was pared by 3 bases and J by 2 bases, with 2 bases between. The CDR3 sequence is 12 residues long. Germline CDR1 SGHTA, CDR2 FQGNSA.

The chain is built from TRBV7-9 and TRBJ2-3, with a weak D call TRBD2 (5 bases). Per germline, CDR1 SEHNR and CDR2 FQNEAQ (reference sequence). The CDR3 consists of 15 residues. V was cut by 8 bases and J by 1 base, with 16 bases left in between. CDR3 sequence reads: CASGGGWTRTDTQYF. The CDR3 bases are TGTGCCAGCGGCGGAGGTTGGACTCGCACAGATACGCAGTATTTT.

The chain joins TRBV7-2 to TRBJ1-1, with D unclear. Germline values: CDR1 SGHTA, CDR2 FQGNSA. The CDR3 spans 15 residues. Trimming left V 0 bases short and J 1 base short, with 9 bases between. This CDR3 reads CASSLARAANTEAFF. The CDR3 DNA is TGTGCCAGCAGCTTAGCAAGGGCGGCGAACACTGAAGCTTTCTTT.

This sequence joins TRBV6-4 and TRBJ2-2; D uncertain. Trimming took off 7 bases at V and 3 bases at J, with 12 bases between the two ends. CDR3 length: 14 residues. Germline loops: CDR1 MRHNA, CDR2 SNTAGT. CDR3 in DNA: TGTGCCAGCAAGAAGGCGGATTACACCGGGGAGCTGTTTTTT. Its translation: CASKKADYTGELFF.

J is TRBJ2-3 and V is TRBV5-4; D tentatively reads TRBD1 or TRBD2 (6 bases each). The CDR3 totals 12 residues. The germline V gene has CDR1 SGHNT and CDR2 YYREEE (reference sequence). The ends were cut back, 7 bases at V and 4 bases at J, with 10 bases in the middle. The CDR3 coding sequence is TGTGCCAGCCACAGGGAGGCAGATACGCAGTATTTT. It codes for CASHREADTQYF.

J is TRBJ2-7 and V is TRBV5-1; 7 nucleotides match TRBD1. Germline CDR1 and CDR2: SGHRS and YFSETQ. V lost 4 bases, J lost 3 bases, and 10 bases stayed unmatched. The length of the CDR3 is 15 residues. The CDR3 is CASSLGTVGVYEQYF. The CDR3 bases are TGCGCCAGCAGCCTGGGGACAGTTGGGGTCTACGAGCAGTACTTC. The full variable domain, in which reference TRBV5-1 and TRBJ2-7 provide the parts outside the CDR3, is KAGVTQTPRYLIKTRGQQVTLSCSPISGHRSVSWYQQTPGQGLQFLFEYFSETQRNKGNFPGRFSGRQFSNSRSEMNVSTLELGDSALYLCASSLGTVGVYEQYFGPGTRLTVT.

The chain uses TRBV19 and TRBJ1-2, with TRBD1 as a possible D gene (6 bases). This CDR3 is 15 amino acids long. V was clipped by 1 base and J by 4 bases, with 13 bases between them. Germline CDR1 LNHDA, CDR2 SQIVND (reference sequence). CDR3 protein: CASSIASQGIYGYTF. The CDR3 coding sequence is TGTGCCAGTAGTATAGCGTCCCAGGGGATCTATGGCTACACCTTC. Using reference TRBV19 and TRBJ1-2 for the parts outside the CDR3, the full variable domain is DGGITQSPKYLFRKEGQNVTLSCEQNLNHDAMYWYRQDPGQGLRLIYYSQIVNDFQKGDIAEGYSVSREKKESFPLTVTSAQKNPTAFYLCASSIASQGIYGYTFGSGTRLTVV.

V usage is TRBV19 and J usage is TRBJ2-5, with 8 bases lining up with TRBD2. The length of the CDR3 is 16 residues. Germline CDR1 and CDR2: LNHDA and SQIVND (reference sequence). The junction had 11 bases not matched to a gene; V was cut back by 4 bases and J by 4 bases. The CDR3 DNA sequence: TGTGCCAGTAGTAGTTCCGTTAATAGCGGGATAGAGACCCAGTACTTC. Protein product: CASSSSVNSGIETQYF.

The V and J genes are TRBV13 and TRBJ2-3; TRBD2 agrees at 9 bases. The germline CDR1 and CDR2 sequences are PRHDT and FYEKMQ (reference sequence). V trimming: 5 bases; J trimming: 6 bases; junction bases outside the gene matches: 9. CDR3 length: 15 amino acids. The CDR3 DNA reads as TGTGCCAGCAGCGTTAGCGGGGGAAAAAGGGATACGCAGTATTTT. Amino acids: CASSVSGGKRDTQYF.

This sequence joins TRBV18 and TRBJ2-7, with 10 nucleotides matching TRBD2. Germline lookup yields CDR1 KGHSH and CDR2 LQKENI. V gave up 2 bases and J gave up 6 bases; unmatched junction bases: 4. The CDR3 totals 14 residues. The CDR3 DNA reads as TGTGCCAGCTCACCAGGACTAGCGGAGGCCGAGCAGTACTTC. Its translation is CASSPGLAEAEQYF.

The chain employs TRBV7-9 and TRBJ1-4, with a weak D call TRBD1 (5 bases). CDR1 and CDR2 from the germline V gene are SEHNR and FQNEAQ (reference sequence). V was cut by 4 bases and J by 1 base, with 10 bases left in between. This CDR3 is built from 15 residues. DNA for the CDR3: TGTGCCAGCAGCTGGGGCGGGGAAACTAATGAAAAACTGTTTTTT. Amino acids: CASSWGGETNEKLFF.

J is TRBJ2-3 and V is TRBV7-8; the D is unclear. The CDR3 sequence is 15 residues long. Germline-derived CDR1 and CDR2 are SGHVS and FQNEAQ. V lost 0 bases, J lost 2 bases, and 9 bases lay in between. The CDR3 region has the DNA TGTGCCAGCAGCTTAGCGGACGGAAACACAGATACGCAGTATTTT. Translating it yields CASSLADGNTDTQYF.

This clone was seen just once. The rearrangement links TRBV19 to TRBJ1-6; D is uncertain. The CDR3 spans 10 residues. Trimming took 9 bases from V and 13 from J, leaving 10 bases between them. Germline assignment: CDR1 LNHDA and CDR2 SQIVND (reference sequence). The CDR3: CASGLGPLHF. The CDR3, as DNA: TGTGCCAGCGGACTGGGCCCCCTCCACTTT.

The CDR3 sequence: CASSYGVGGPLHF. The CDR3 coding sequence is TGTGCCAGCAGTTACGGGGTGGGGGGACCCCTCCACTTT. This chain uses TRBV6-6 with TRBJ1-6, with D possibly matching TRBD1 (5 bases). Germline lookup yields CDR1 MNHNY and CDR2 SVGAGI (reference sequence). Trimming shortened V by 2 bases and J by 12 bases, and 11 bases separated the two germline ends. The CDR3 is 13 residues long.

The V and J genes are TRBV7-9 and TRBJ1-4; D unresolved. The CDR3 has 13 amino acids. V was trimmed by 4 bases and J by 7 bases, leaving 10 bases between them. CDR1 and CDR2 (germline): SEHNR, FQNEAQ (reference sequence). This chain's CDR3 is CASSSEQSEKLFF. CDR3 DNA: TGTGCCAGCAGCTCCGAACAGAGTGAAAAACTGTTTTTT.

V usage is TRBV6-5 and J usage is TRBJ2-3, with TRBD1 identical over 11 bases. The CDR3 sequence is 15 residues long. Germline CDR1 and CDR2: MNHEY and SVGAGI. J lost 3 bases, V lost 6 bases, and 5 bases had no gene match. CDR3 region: CASRTGTGGTDTQYF. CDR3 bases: TGTGCCAGCAGAACCGGGACAGGGGGAACAGATACGCAGTATTTT.

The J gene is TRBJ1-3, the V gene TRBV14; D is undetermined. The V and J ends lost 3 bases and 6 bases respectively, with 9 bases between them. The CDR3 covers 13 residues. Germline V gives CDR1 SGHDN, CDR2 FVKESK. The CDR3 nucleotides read TGTGCCAGCAGCCAGGGATCAGTAAACACCATATATTTT. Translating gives CASSQGSVNTIYF.

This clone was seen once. The CDR3 sequence is CASSFSRASYGYTF. The CDR3 nucleotides are TGTGCCAGCAGTTTTAGTAGGGCAAGCTATGGCTACACCTTC. This rearrangement joins TRBV28 to TRBJ1-2; D uncertain. The germline V gene encodes CDR1 MDHEN and CDR2 SYDVKM. The CDR3 loop spans 14 amino acids. Trimming left V 3 bases short and J 4 bases short, with 12 bases between.